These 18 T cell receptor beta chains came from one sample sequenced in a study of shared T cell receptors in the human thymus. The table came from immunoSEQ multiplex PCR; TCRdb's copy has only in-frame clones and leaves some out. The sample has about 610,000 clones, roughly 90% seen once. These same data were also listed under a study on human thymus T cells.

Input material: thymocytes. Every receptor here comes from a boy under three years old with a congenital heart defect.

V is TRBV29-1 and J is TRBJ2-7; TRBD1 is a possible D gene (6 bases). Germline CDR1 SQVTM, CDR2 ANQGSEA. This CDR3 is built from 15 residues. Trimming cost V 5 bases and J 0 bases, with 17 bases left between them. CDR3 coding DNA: TGCAGCGTTAGGGAAACACAGGGAGACTCCTACGAGCAGTACTTC. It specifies CSVRETQGDSYEQYF.

CDR3 protein: CASTQRDRGEQFF. Here the CDR3 DNA reads TGTGCCAGCACCCAGCGGGACCGTGGAGAGCAGTTCTTC. The chain uses TRBV9 and TRBJ2-1; 7 bases agree with TRBD2. The CDR3 sequence is 13 residues long. V lost 6 bases and J lost 10; bases outside the gene matches: 10. In germline, CDR1 is SGDLS, CDR2 YYNGEE.

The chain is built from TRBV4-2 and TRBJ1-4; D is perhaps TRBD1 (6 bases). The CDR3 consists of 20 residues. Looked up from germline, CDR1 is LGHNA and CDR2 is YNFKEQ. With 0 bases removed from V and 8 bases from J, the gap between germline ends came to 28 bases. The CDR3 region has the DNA TGTGCCAGCAGCCAAGACGGGTGGGGGACACACCCATACCAAGGGGAAAAACTGTTTTTT. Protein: CASSQDGWGTHPYQGEKLFF.

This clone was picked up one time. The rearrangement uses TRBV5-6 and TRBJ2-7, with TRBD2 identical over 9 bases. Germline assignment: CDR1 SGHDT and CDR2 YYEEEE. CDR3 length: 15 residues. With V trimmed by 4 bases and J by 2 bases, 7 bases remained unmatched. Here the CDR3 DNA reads TGTGCCAGCAGCCCCAGACTAGCGGCAGCCTACGAGCAGTACTTC. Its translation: CASSPRLAAAYEQYF.

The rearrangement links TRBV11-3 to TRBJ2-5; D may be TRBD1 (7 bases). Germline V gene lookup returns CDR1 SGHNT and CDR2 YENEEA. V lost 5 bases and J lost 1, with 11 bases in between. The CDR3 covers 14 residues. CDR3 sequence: CASSPGDSQETQYF. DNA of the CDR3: TGTGCCAGCAGCCCGGGGGACAGCCAAGAGACCCAGTACTTC.

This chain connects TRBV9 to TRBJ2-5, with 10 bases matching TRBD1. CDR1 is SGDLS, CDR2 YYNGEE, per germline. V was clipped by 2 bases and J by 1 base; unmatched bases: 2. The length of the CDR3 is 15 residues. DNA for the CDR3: TGTGCCAGCAGCGTTGGACAGGGGGTCCAAGAGACCCAGTACTTC. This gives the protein CASSVGQGVQETQYF.

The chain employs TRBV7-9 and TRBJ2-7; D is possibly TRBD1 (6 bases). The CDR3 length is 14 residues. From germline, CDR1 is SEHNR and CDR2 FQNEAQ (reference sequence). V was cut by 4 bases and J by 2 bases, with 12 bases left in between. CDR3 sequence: CASSSNRAPYEQYF. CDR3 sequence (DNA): TGTGCCAGCAGCTCCAACAGGGCCCCCTACGAGCAGTACTTC.

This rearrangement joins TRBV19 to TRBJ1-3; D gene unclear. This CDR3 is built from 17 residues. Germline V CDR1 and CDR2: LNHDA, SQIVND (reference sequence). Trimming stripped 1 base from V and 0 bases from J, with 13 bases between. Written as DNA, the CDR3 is TGTGCCAGTAGTATAGGAGGCGCCATAAGCTCTGGAAACACCATATATTTT. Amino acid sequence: CASSIGGAISSGNTIYF.

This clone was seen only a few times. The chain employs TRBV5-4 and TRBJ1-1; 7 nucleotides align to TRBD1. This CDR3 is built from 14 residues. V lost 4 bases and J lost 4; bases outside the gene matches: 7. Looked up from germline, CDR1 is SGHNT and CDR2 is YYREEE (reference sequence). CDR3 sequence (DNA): TGTGCCAGCAGCCCACACAGGGGAGGCACTGAAGCTTTCTTT. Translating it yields CASSPHRGGTEAFF.

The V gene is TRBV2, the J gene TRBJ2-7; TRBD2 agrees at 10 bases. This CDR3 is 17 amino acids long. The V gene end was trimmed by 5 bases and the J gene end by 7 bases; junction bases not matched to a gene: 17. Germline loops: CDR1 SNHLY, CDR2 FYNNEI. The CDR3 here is CASSRPSRVSGRGEQYF. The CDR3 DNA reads TGTGCCAGCAGTCGGCCGAGCAGGGTGAGCGGGAGGGGTGAGCAGTACTTC.

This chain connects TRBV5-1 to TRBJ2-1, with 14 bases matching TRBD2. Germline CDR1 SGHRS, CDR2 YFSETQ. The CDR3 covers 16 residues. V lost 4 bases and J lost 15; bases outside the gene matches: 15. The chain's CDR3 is CASSHQGLAGVRAAFF. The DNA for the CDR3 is TGCGCCAGCAGCCACCAGGGACTAGCGGGAGTTAGGGCGGCGTTCTTC.

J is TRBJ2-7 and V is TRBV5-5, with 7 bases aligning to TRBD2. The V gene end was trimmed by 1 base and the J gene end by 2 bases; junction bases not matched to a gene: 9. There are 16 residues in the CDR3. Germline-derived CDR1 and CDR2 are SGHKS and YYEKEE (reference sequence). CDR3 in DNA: TGTGCCAGCAGCTTGCCGGGCGGGAGTGCGACCTACGAGCAGTACTTC. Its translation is CASSLPGGSATYEQYF.

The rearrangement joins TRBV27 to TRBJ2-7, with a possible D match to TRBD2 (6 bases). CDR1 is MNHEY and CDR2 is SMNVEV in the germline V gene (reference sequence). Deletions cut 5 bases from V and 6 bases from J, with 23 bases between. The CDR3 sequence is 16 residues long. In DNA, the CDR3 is TGTGCCAGCAGTACCCGGGAGACCAGGAGGTCGCTCGAGCAGTACTTC. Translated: CASSTRETRRSLEQYF.

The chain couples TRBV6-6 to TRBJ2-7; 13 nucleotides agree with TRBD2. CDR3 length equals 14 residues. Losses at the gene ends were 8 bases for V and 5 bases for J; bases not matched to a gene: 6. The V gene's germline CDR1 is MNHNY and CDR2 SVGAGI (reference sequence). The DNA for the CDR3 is TGTGCCAGCCTGGGACTAGCGGGGCCCCACGAGCAGTACTTC. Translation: CASLGLAGPHEQYF.

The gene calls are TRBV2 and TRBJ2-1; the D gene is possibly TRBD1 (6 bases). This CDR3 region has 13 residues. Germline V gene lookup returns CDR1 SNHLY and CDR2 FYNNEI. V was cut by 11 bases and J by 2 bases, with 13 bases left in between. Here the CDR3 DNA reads TGTGCCCAGGGGACCGTCCCCTACAATGAGCAGTTCTTC. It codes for CAQGTVPYNEQFF.

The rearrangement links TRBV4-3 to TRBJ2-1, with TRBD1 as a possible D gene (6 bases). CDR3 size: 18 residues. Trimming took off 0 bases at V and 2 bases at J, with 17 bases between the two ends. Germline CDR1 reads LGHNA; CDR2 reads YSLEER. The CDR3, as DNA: TGCGCCAGCAGCCAAGATCATCGCCCCGCAGGGGCCTACAATGAGCAGTTCTTC. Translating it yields CASSQDHRPAGAYNEQFF.

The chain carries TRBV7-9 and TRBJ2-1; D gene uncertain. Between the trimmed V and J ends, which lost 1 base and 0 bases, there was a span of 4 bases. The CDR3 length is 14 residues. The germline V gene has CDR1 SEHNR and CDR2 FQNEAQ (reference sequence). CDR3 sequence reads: CASSLGSSYNEQFF. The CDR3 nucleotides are TGTGCCAGCAGCTTAGGGAGCTCCTACAATGAGCAGTTCTTC.

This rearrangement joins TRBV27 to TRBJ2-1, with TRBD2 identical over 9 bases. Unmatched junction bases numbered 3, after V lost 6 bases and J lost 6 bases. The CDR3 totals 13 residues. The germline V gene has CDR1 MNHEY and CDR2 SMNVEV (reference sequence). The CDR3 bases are TGTGCCAGCAGACAGCGGGAGGCCAATGAGCAGTTCTTC. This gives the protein CASRQREANEQFF.